This T cell receptor (beta chain) was sequenced during a study of blood T cell repertoires in COVID-19. Study information: The United States, Italy and Spain supplied acute and convalescent COVID-19 samples. T cells, B-cell-depleted T cells, or PBMCs provided the cDNA or gDNA that served as material.

In the original workflow: Scientists estimated how many nucleated cells there were by amplifying reference gene primers. Profiling relied on immunoSEQ multiplex PCR, and the TCRdb table lists in-frame clones only, not all of them. V and J calls plus clone size are reproduced from that table; the DNA served to infer D and trimming. The table lists 200,000 to 250,000 clones, approximately 80% of them singletons. Sequenced: peripheral blood. This TCR derives from a woman under 30 with acute or convalescent COVID-19.

The CDR3 DNA reads TGTGCCAGCAGTGAAAAGGGGAGCAATCAGCCCCAGCATTTT. It is translated as CASSEKGSNQPQHF. This rearrangement joins TRBV6-1 to TRBJ1-5, with D maybe TRBD1 (5 bases). In germline, CDR1 is MNHNS, CDR2 SASEGT. V dropped 2 bases and J dropped 1 base, with 6 bases sitting between them. The CDR3 consists of 14 residues.